The T cell receptor beta chain under discussion was sequenced for a study of cytomegalovirus exposure and HLA in healthy donors (dated by TCRdb to 2016 to 2017). Background for the entire study: In an earlier analysis of some 550 of the donors, 276 Gb of sequence data and roughly 100 million unique TCR beta sequences from roughly 200 million T cells were reported. About 280 gigabases of sequencing data and tens of millions of unique TCR sequences made up an early release that covered approximately 700 HLA-typed donors. Of the approximately 400 genotyped donors, 65% to 90% were placed in the genetic ancestry cluster associated with self-reported Caucasian donors. The study aimed to test whether cataloging public T cell receptors could reveal signatures of past pathogen exposure. Using immunosequencing, the study profiled T cell repertoires from some 670 subjects and related those repertoires to cytomegalovirus serostatus. In addition to the first cohort of around 670 subjects, a separate validation cohort of 130 or so different subjects was used. High-throughput TCR immunosequencing, statistical association of individual TCRs with disease status, and machine learning were combined to predict cytomegalovirus infection status. To study patterns of TCR occurrence, a later analysis re-analyzed previously published TCR beta repertoires from hundreds of donors and added high-resolution HLA genotyping. Rather than drawing on any new phenotypic data, the later analysis identified candidate immune exposures from TCR beta sequences and the way those sequences occurred across donors. In an earlier analysis of roughly 600 of the donors, high-throughput TCR beta sequencing was used to judge whether each TCR beta V gene segment behaved as functional or pseudogenic. Donor age, sex, ethnicity and CMV serostatus were compiled alongside the repertoire data. A later genetic analysis used genome-wide SNP genotypes for about 55% of the 666 donors, treating that subset as a discovery cohort. Every discovery cohort repertoire had been produced on one sequencing platform. Both class I and class II loci were covered by HLA typing, at four-digit resolution. Typing coverage differed by locus: A, B, C, DRB1 and DQB1 were typed in roughly 629-630 donors, DQA1 in 500 to 550, DPA1 in roughly 590, and DPB1 in just under 490. Four to six DR-DQ haplotypes were handled as single units for association and clustering, since linkage in the cohort was strong. Across some 400 genotyped donors of the cohort, an average of approximately 220,000 unique TCR beta nucleotide sequences per donor were sequenced, and about a sixth of those sequences were non-productive. Overall study outcomes, separate from this receptor: According to the authors, the approach could potentially be generalized to other disease states and immunological phenotypes. Because HLA typing was missing for some donors at each locus, association tests included only the typed subset. Some IMGT-functional V segments, including TRBV6-2 and TRBV6-3, could not be told apart with the 87-base-pair reads, so those segments were excluded. About 15 rarely observed V segments, including chromosome 9 orphons, were excluded from the earlier analysis of approximately 500 of the donors because counts were too low. Compared with equally common non-associated chains, HLA-associated TCR beta chains in a later analysis were more clonally expanded and had lower generation probabilities. A later analysis found that most CMV-associated TCR beta chains appeared HLA-restricted, with HLA associations seemingly driven largely by CMV exposure. A further reported finding was that TCR beta sequences accurately predicted the HLA-A and HLA-B alleles for most subjects in the first cohort. A cluster of highly shared sequence variants was judged likely to be a technical artifact of the sequencing pipeline. An association between a missense DCLRE1C variant and V-gene and J-gene trimming of TCR beta chains was found in a later genetic analysis and replicated in an independent cohort. In an earlier analysis of 587 of the donors, most TCR beta V segments appeared in productive rearrangements about 87% or about 30% of the time, broadly matching IMGT annotations. Compared with the approximately 710-donor mean, donors in an Asian-associated ancestry cluster had fewer N-insertions in productive TCRs, according to a later genetic analysis. Cytomegalovirus status was reported to be diagnosed by the classifier with high specificity and sensitivity in both the original and validation cohorts. At a false discovery rate of 0.05, a later analysis linked under 20,000 TCR beta sequences to specific HLA alleles. A total of roughly 160 TCR beta chains were listed by the study as associated with cytomegalovirus. When HLA alleles, especially DR and DQ, strongly co-occurred, TCR associations were difficult to assign to individual alleles. A few of the identified cytomegalovirus-associated TCR beta chains were confirmed in vitro to be specific for cytomegalovirus antigens. The presence/absence analyses assumed that sequencing depth was roughly uniform across donors, and that assumption may not be true. In a later analysis, the rate of TCR association differed among HLA loci, with DRB1 alleles having the most associated TCRs and HLA-C alleles having the fewest. Most TCR sequences were observed very rarely across donors, whereas some public TCRs were present in many individuals. The only immune exposure information available for the cohort was CMV serostatus. Linkage disequilibrium might explain the correlated functional status among segregating V segments, but an unknown experimental factor could not be excluded. In this cohort, only TCR beta chains were sequenced, and detectable features were limited by the absence of alpha or paired-chain data. Several of the top co-occurrence clusters appeared to be linked to parvovirus B19, influenza, CMV and Epstein-Barr virus, according to a later analysis.

Details on this clone: This clone's antigen is unknown. No much larger clone is present one base from it, and per-base qualities are unavailable.

The germline V gene (reference sequence) provides CDR1 SEHNR and CDR2 FQNEAQ. Trimming accounts for 3 bases at V and 7 bases at J, while the number of junction bases matched to no gene is 11. CDR3 length: 16 amino acids, cysteine to phenylalanine. Kept here is only the CDR3 DNA, which spans 48 bases and is read in frame from base 1. The library was obtained by the immunoSEQ multiplex PCR assay. A mixture of 60 forward primers for TCR Vbeta segments and 13 reverse primers for TCR Jbeta segments was used in the multiplex PCR. A multiplex PCR assay on genomic DNA amplified the CDR3 region of rearranged TCR beta genes. Amplified TCR beta libraries were sequenced as 87-base-pair reads on the Illumina HiSeq System. Per the authors' processing: A later analysis counted approximately 76 million unique TCR beta chains across the 700 or so repertoires, and around 9.9 million of these chains were shared by at least two donors. Raw reads were error-corrected and collapsed into unique sequences by a nearest-neighbor algorithm in which closely related sequences were merged to remove PCR and sequencing errors. CDR3 sequences were aligned to IMGT reference sequences to assign V, D and J gene segments. For a sequence to be retained, a match of at least six nucleotides to both a V gene segment and a J gene segment was required. A rearrangement counted as productive if the CDR3 had no stop codons and remained in frame with V and J, and every other rearrangement counted as non-productive. Following IMGT convention, CDR3 was defined as the stretch from the second conserved V-encoded cysteine to the conserved J-encoded phenylalanine. Sequences without an unambiguous match to a single V gene segment were excluded from the earlier analysis of 587 of the donors. In an earlier analysis of about 590 of the donors, a V segment was called functional when productive rearrangements were above 56.7%, and segregating when the standard deviation between donors exceeded 5%. A statistical classification framework was developed to diagnose cytomegalovirus status using the catalog of TCR beta chain sequences. V and J gene assignment, in a later analysis, came from comparing TCR nucleotide sequences with IMGT/GENE-DB human TR gene sequences. The TCRdist pipeline was used in a later analysis to assign CDR3 sequences and most-parsimonious VDJ recombination scenarios. In a later analysis, each TCR beta chain was defined by its CDR3 amino acid sequence together with its V-gene family, and reads without a unique V-gene family were excluded. A later analysis removed roughly 590 highly shared, low-generation-probability nucleotide sequences to deal with suspected cross-contamination and a sequencing artifact. In a later analysis, a clonal expansion index was calculated for each public chain from normalized within-repertoire ranks of inferred template counts. In a later analysis, generation probabilities were computed with a VDJ recombination model fitted to out-of-frame rearrangements, and the resulting probabilities were checked against IGoR. A later analysis scored TCR-TCR, TCR-HLA and TCR-CMV co-occurrence with hypergeometric tests, applying a repertoire-size bias correction to TCR pairs. In a later analysis, false discovery rates were estimated by permuting HLA or CMV assignments 20 times. In a later analysis, co-occurring TCRs were grouped with DBSCAN, and TCRdist sequence similarity was added when clustering was performed within HLA-allele-positive subsets. Co-occurrence clustering excluded repertoires with fewer than 30,000 or more than 120,000 public chains, plus five with anomalous nucleotide sharing. TCRdb holds this immuneACCESS table with in-frame rearrangements only. Some clones are missing; in checked studies, unresolved V genes explain under half, and the rest has no known cause. The D gene and trimming were derived from the DNA, and the V and J assignments and clone size from that table. For this sample the table gives 220,000 or so clones, of which approximately 78% were detected only once. The ten largest clonotypes hold 2.7% of the sample.

In total, around 600 healthy bone marrow donors made up the cohort. At the time of sampling, every cohort member was nominally healthy, though immune exposures that went unrecorded were likely present. The donor was CMV seronegative and was included in the group of a few hundred seronegative cohort members. A peripheral blood sample was collected from each donor, and TCR beta sequencing was performed on peripheral blood mononuclear cells. Genomic DNA extraction from the blood cell samples was performed with the Qiagen DNeasy Blood Extraction Kit. The chain employs TRBV7-9 and TRBJ1-1, with 10 bases matching TRBD1. Material: PBMCs. The TCR comes from a woman aged 40 to 50 in good health and CMV-seronegative. In nucleotides, the sequence is TGTGCCAGCAGCTTGGGACAGGGGCGGACCGGGAATGAAGCTTTCTTT. Its amino acids are CASSLGQGRTGNEAFF.